The 27 T cell receptor beta chains in this list originate from one sample, sequenced in a study of blood T cells in healthy people across ages (dated by TCRdb to between 2014 and 2017). The library was generated by 5' RACE. The instrument given in TCRdb is Illumina HiSeq 2500. A second roughly 6 to 12 cycle PCR used a sample-barcoded 5' primer and a J-beta primer mix. Using fastp at Q25 and MiXCR, TCRdb reprocessed the public reads and kept productive beta chains. Rows are unified per CDR3 protein, each entry keeping the most common DNA and genes. This sample holds over a million distinct CDR3 sequences; around 42% were observed only once. The ten largest clones represent roughly 8.2% of the sample. Material for sequencing was blood. All receptors come from a woman aged 18-29 years in good health.

This clonotype has only a few counts. The chain links TRBV28 to TRBJ1-2; D gene unclear. Germline CDR1 MDHEN, CDR2 SYDVKM. The CDR3 sequence is 12 residues long. V lost 5 bases and J 4 bases, leaving 8 bases between the germline ends. CDR3 in amino acids: CASSPLSYGYTF. CDR3 nucleotide sequence: TGTGCCAGCAGTCCTCTATCCTATGGCTACACCTTC.

The chain uses TRBV5-6 and TRBJ2-2, with 7 bases that match TRBD2. This CDR3 comprises 16 residues. Germline V gene data show CDR1 as SGHDT and CDR2 as YYEEEE. The junction had 6 bases not matched to a gene; V was cut back by 4 bases and J by 0 bases. The CDR3 region is CASSLEGGPNTGELFF. The CDR3 region has the DNA TGTGCCAGCAGCCTAGAGGGAGGGCCGAACACCGGGGAGCTGTTTTTT.

The CDR3 loop reads CSAREERTRTTSYEQYF. The DNA of the CDR3 is TGCAGTGCTAGAGAGGAGCGGACCCGGACCACTTCCTACGAGCAGTACTTC. This chain connects TRBV20-1 to TRBJ2-7, with D tentatively TRBD2 (5 bases). The CDR3 covers 17 residues. V lost 0 bases to trimming and J lost 1 base, with 19 bases between them. The germline CDR1 and CDR2 sequences are DFQATT and SNEGSKA (reference sequence).

V and J are TRBV6-5 and TRBJ1-2, with D perhaps matching TRBD1 (6 bases). CDR3 length equals 13 residues. Per the germline V gene, CDR1 is MNHEY and CDR2 is SVGAGI. Trimming cost V 6 bases and J 2 bases, with 10 bases left between them. The CDR3: CASREQGNYGYTF. DNA of the CDR3: TGTGCCAGCAGAGAACAGGGAAACTATGGCTACACCTTC.

The chain is built from TRBV7-2 and TRBJ2-7; the D gene is possibly TRBD2 (5 bases). The V end was cut by 1 base, the J end by 0 bases, with 16 bases between. CDR1 is SGHTA and CDR2 is FQGNSA in the germline V gene. The CDR3 is made up of 17 amino acids. CDR3 sequence reads: CASSLDLARLGSYEQYF. CDR3 DNA: TGTGCCAGCAGCTTAGACCTAGCCAGGCTTGGCTCCTACGAGCAGTACTTC. The variable domain in full, completed from reference TRBV7-2 and TRBJ2-7, reads GAGVSQSPSNKVTEKGKDVELRCDPISGHTALYWYRQSLGQGLEFLIYFQGNSAPDKSGLPSDRFSAERTGGSVSTLTIQRTQQEDSAVYLCASSLDLARLGSYEQYFGPGTRLTVT.

The chain uses TRBV27 and TRBJ2-4; 9 bases fit TRBD1. This CDR3 comprises 14 residues. With 5 bases clipped from V and 6 bases from J, the junction kept 5 bases outside the gene matches. Germline V gene data show CDR1 as MNHEY and CDR2 as SMNVEV (reference sequence). The CDR3 here is CASSLRDRVNIQYF. As DNA, the CDR3 is TGTGCCAGCAGTCTCCGGGACAGGGTAAACATTCAGTACTTC.

The CDR3 protein is CASSFPDPEGTQYF. DNA for the CDR3: TGTGCCAGCAGTTTTCCTGACCCTGAGGGGACCCAGTACTTC. This chain uses TRBV6-6 with TRBJ2-5; a weak D match, TRBD2 (5 bases). The CDR3 covers 14 residues. V dropped 4 bases and J dropped 7 bases, with 16 bases sitting between them. CDR1 is MNHNY and CDR2 is SVGAGI in the germline V gene (reference sequence).

The rearrangement joins TRBV10-3 to TRBJ2-2, with 9 bases lining up with TRBD1. The CDR3 contains 15 residues. Trimming took 4 bases from V and 5 from J; bases not matched to a gene: 5. Germline V gene data show CDR1 as ENHRY and CDR2 as SYGVKD. CDR3 nucleotides: TGTGCCATCAGTGGTATGGGACAGGGAACCGGGGAGCTGTTTTTT. Amino acids: CAISGMGQGTGELFF.

The rearrangement joins TRBV27 to TRBJ1-1, with unresolved D. This CDR3 is 14 amino acids long. CDR1 and CDR2 from the germline V gene are MNHEY and SMNVEV (reference sequence). V lost 2 bases and J lost 3, with 10 bases in between. The CDR3 spells CASSLEYSHTEAFF. CDR3 nucleotide sequence: TGTGCCAGCAGTTTAGAGTACAGCCACACTGAAGCTTTCTTT.

The chain uses TRBV2 and TRBJ1-2; unclear D gene. The CDR3 totals 11 residues. V lost 10 bases and J lost 4, with 10 bases in between. Germline CDR1 SNHLY, CDR2 FYNNEI. The CDR3 DNA reads TGTGCCAATGAAGTTGGCTATGGCTACACCTTC. Amino acids: CANEVGYGYTF.

This clonotype was counted a few times. The V and J genes are TRBV20-1 and TRBJ2-3, with D perhaps TRBD1 (6 bases). The CDR3 length is 14 residues. The V gene lost 5 bases and the J gene lost 3 bases, with 15 bases spanning the gap. The germline V gene has CDR1 DFQATT and CDR2 SNEGSKA (reference sequence). The CDR3 region is CSARKGGMTDTQYF. The CDR3 DNA is TGCAGTGCTCGGAAAGGGGGAATGACAGATACGCAGTATTTT.

The gene calls are TRBV9 and TRBJ2-7; TRBD1 agrees at 9 bases. Germline V gene lookup returns CDR1 SGDLS and CDR2 YYNGEE. There are 14 residues in the CDR3. The V segment lost 3 bases and the J segment 4 bases; nucleotides outside the gene matches: 5. For the CDR3, the DNA is TGTGCCAGCAGCGCCGGGACAGGGAGGTACGAGCAGTACTTC. It specifies CASSAGTGRYEQYF.

The rearrangement uses TRBV20-1 and TRBJ2-3; D possibly corresponds to TRBD2 (6 bases). V was shortened by 6 bases and J by 7 bases, with 14 bases between the two germline ends. CDR1 and CDR2 from the germline V gene are DFQATT and SNEGSKA (reference sequence). The CDR3 contains 12 residues. The CDR3 here is CSAPTSGYTQYF. The CDR3 coding sequence is TGCAGTGCACCGACTAGTGGGTATACGCAGTATTTT.

The rearrangement links TRBV4-1 to TRBJ2-5; D is perhaps TRBD2 (5 bases). The end of the DNA fits TRBJ2-7 better, so the J call may be wrong. CDR1 is MGHRA and CDR2 is YSYEKL in the germline V gene. The CDR3 spans 16 residues. The CDR3 nucleotides are TGCGCCAGCAGCCAAGCTGTCGGGGAAATACACGACGAGCAGTACTTC. It yields the protein CASSQAVGEIHDEQYF.

The chain recombines TRBV2 with TRBJ1-1; no clear D. The germline V and J ends were trimmed by 11 bases and 1 base, with 17 bases remaining between them. The CDR3 has 14 residues. Germline assignment: CDR1 SNHLY and CDR2 FYNNEI. The CDR3, as DNA: TGTGCCTCAGCGTCATCAACTACGAACACTGAAGCTTTCTTT. Translated, it gives CASASSTTNTEAFF.

The rearrangement links TRBV6-1 to TRBJ1-1; D unresolved. CDR3 length: 13 amino acids. CDR1 and CDR2 from the germline V gene are MNHNS and SASEGT. V was trimmed by 3 bases and J by 11 bases, leaving 16 bases between them. The CDR3 is CASSEVGLAYAFF. The CDR3 bases are TGTGCCAGCAGTGAGGTCGGTTTGGCGTATGCTTTCTTT.

This clonotype has just one count. V usage is TRBV27 and J usage is TRBJ1-2; 10 positions match TRBD1. Germline V gene sequence: CDR1 MNHEY, CDR2 SMNVEV (reference sequence). This CDR3 has 14 amino acids. The V gene end was trimmed by 7 bases and the J gene end by 6 bases; junction bases not matched to a gene: 8. In DNA, the CDR3 is TGTGCCAGCATTACCGGGACAGGGGTGAATGGCTACACCTTC. Protein product: CASITGTGVNGYTF.

The CDR3 is CASGRQGYGEAFF. The CDR3 nucleotides read TGTGCTAGTGGCCGACAGGGTTATGGTGAAGCTTTCTTT. The V and J genes are TRBV12-5 and TRBJ1-1; 7 bases line up with TRBD1. CDR3 size: 13 residues. CDR1 is LGHNT and CDR2 is FRNRAP in the germline V gene. V trimming: 6 bases; J trimming: 7 bases; junction bases outside the gene matches: 8.

The sample holds a few counts of this clonotype. This chain connects TRBV12-3 or TRBV12-4 to TRBJ2-1, with 9 bases aligning to TRBD2. Trimming removed 5 bases from V and 4 bases from J; junction bases left unmatched: 6. The CDR3 totals 15 residues. The CDR3 reads CASSPGLATYNEQFF. CDR3 sequence (DNA): TGTGCCAGCAGTCCTGGACTAGCGACTTACAATGAGCAGTTCTTC.

This sequence joins TRBV19 and TRBJ2-5, with a tentative D call TRBD1 (6 bases). Germline values: CDR1 LNHDA, CDR2 SQIVND (reference sequence). Trimming left V 6 bases short and J 0 bases short, with 17 bases between. CDR3 length: 16 residues. The CDR3 sequence is CASRDLDSRYQETQYF. In DNA, the CDR3 is TGTGCCAGTAGGGACCTGGACAGTCGGTACCAAGAGACCCAGTACTTC.

Only one count was recorded for this clonotype. V and J are TRBV4-2 and TRBJ2-3, with a tentative D call TRBD2 (5 bases). This CDR3 has 16 residues. The germline gives CDR1 LGHNA, CDR2 YNFKEQ. The ends were cut back, 0 bases at V and 6 bases at J, with 16 bases in the middle. CDR3 in DNA: TGTGCCAGCAGCCAAGATAGTCAGGTCGGCGGGGATACGCAGTATTTT. Translating gives CASSQDSQVGGDTQYF.

The rearrangement uses TRBV7-9 and TRBJ2-3; the D is unclear. Germline V gives CDR1 SEHNR, CDR2 FQNEAQ (reference sequence). V lost 1 base, J lost 8 bases, and 13 bases lay in between. This CDR3 contains 14 residues. The CDR3: CASSLDGPLATQYF. In DNA, the CDR3 is TGTGCCAGCAGCTTAGATGGGCCGTTAGCTACGCAGTATTTT.

The genes are TRBV20-1 and TRBJ2-5, with D perhaps matching TRBD2 (6 bases). The germline V gene encodes CDR1 DFQATT and CDR2 SNEGSKA (reference sequence). The CDR3 length is 15 residues. V was cut by 0 bases and J by 1 base, with 12 bases left in between. CDR3 nucleotides: TGCAGTGCTAGAGAGGGTAGCGGCACCCAAGAGACCCAGTACTTC. Protein product: CSAREGSGTQETQYF.

The chain employs TRBV7-2 and TRBJ1-2; 9 bases match TRBD1. The CDR3 spans 12 residues. Germline V gene data show CDR1 as SGHTA and CDR2 as FQGNSA. The junction had 4 bases not matched to a gene; V was cut back by 4 bases and J by 10 bases. The CDR3 region has the DNA TGTGCCAGCAGCTCACAGGGGGCGGACTACACCTTC. Protein sequence: CASSSQGADYTF.

The rearrangement uses TRBV27 and TRBJ1-2; D is unclear. Germline V lookup: CDR1 MNHEY, CDR2 SMNVEV (reference sequence). This CDR3 comprises 14 residues. With 6 bases removed from V and 5 bases from J, the gap between germline ends came to 16 bases. CDR3 loop: CASSRKTGVYGYTF. CDR3 coding DNA: TGTGCCAGCAGCCGCAAAACCGGGGTTTATGGCTACACCTTC.

This clonotype has only a few counts. This chain uses TRBV20-1 with TRBJ1-2; possibly TRBD1 for D (6 bases). The CDR3 totals 15 residues. Germline V gene lookup returns CDR1 DFQATT and CDR2 SNEGSKA (reference sequence). Trimming removed 0 bases from V and 5 bases from J, with 16 bases in between. The CDR3 nucleotides read TGCAGTGCTAGAGATCAGGGGTCGGAGCGATATGGCTACACCTTC. It codes for CSARDQGSERYGYTF.

Here the CDR3 DNA reads TGCAGTGCTAGAGAAGCGGGAAAGGCAGATACGCAGTATTTT. Residues: CSAREAGKADTQYF. This sequence joins TRBV20-1 and TRBJ2-3; 7 bases map to TRBD2. Germline-derived CDR1 and CDR2 are DFQATT and SNEGSKA (reference sequence). CDR3 size: 14 residues. Trimming cost V 0 bases and J 4 bases; bases outside gene matches: 4.